The subject of this entry is one T cell receptor beta chain. Its antigen is currently unknown. This sample was taken from a study of T cell responses to AZD1222 COVID-19 vaccine. Study-level results: Clonal diversity was possibly underestimated, and the donors were mostly white British, with more females.

Pooled together were second doses at about 4 or about 12 weeks. Measured with immunoSEQ multiplex PCR; TCRdb has only the in-frame clones, and not every one. The data contain about 150,000 clones, 85% to 90% of them singletons. The starting material was peripheral blood, obtained 28 days after the second AZD1222 dose. The clonotype comes from an adult who received the AZD1222 COVID-19 vaccine.

The CDR3 DNA sequence: TGTGCCTGGAGCCGGCGGACAGGAGCTAATGAAAAACTGTTTTTT. Its translation is CAWSRRTGANEKLFF. The rearrangement links TRBV30 to TRBJ1-4; 7 bases line up with TRBD1. Germline CDR1 GTSNPN, CDR2 SVGIG (reference sequence). V was pared by 3 bases and J by 3 bases, with 7 bases of the junction left unmatched. This CDR3 region has 15 residues.